Here is one T cell receptor beta chain with its context. These data originate in a study of beta chain features in type 1 diabetes. Isolated RNA was reverse transcribed in full, so expressed TCRB transcripts were sequenced. Data came from immunoSEQ multiplex PCR; TCRdb stores just in-frame clones and leaves some out. The data contain around 500,000 clones, 9.5% to 12% of them singletons. V was clipped by 5 bases and J by 0 bases, with 14 bases between them. This CDR3 is built from 16 residues. Germline V gene data show CDR1 as KGHSH and CDR2 as LQKENI. Staining for CD45RO/CCR7/CD25/CD127/CD95/CD27 allowed sorting of CD4+ naive, central memory, regulatory and stem cell-like memory cells.

The receptor's source is a young woman in good health. The rearrangement links TRBV18 to TRBJ2-1; possible D gene TRBD1, 7 bases. The specimen sequenced was naive CD4+ T cells from blood. This chain's CDR3 is CASSGTAGSSYNEQFF. The CDR3 coding sequence is TGTGCCAGCTCAGGGACAGCCGGGAGCTCCTACAATGAGCAGTTCTTC.